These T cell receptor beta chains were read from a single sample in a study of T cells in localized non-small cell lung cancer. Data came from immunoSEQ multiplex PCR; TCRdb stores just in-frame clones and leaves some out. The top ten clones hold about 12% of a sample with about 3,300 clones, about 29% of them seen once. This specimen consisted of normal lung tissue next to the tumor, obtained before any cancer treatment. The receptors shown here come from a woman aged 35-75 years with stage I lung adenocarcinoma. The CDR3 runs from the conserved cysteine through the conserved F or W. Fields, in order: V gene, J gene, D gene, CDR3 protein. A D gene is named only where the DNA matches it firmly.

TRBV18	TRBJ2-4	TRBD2	CASSPPIAGVSHAKNIQYF
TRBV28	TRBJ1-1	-	CASSSWAVTGLTEAFF
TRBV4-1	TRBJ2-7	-	CASSPRLGTEQYF
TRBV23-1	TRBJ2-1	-	CASSLYSTNEQFF
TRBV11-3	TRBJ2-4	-	CASSFLLAKNIQYF
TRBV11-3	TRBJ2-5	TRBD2	CASSRGLAGEETQYF
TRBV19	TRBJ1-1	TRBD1	CASSSGQANMNTEAFF
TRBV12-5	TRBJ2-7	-	CASGHIGEQYF
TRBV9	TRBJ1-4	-	CASSISTNEKLFF
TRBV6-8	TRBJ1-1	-	CASSYSKGNKAFF
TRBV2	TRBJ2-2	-	CASRQGNGELFF
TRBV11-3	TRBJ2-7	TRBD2	CASSSYSGTSGRARSREQYF
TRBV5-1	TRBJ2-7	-	CASSLDGQTLGQYF
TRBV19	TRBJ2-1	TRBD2	CARPPGLAGENSYNEQFF
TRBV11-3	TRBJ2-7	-	CASSFGAGTNYYEQYF
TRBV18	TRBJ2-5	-	CASSPPGLPETQYF
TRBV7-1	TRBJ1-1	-	CASSLVGSTEAFF
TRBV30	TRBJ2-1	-	CAWSVVLALSYNEQFF
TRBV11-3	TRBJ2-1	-	CASSLVRARNNEQFF
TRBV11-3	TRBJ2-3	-	CASMVGRGTDTQYF
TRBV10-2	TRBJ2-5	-	CASSEGGETQYF
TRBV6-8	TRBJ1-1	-	CASTKVSNTEAFF
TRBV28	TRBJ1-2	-	CASRRDTYGYTF
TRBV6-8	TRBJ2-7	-	CASSYRVIGRPNQNYEQYF
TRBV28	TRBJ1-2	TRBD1	CASSRTGAGVPGYTF
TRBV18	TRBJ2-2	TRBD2	CASSGTSGMGDTGELFF
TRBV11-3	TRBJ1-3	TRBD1	CASSRDRASGNTIYF
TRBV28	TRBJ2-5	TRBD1	CASSDRGREETQYF
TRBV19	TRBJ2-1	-	CASSRLGGSYNEQFF
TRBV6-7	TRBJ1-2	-	CASSSHGRAPGYTF
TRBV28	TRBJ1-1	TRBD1	CASSTTGSGSEAFF
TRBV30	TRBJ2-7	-	CAWTPTVPSSYEQYF
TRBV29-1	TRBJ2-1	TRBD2	CSVRLAERNEQFF
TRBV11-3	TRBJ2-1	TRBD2	CASSLTSGRGSSYNEQFF
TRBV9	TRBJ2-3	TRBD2	CASRRTSGNTDTQYF
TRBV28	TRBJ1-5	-	CASRAEYSNQPQHF
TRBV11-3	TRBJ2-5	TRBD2	CASSLGRAGGPGETQYF
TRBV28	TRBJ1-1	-	CASSLRGENTEAFF
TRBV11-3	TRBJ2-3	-	CASSLGAGRTDTQYF
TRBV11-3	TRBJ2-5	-	CASNRRGSQETQYF
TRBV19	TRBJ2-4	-	CASSIGFSKNIQYF
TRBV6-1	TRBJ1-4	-	CASSEGPEEKLFF
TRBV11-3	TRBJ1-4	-	CASSPGAQGVKEKLFF
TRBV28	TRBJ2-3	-	CASQSPGGRDTQYF
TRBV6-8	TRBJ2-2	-	CASSRLPQAGELFF
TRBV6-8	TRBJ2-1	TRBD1	CASRPDRGPYNEQFF
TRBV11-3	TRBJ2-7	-	CASSPGSGGTYEQYF
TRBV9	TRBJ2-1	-	CASSDGAPGSDEQFF
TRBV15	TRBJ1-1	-	CATSRDGRGNTEAFF
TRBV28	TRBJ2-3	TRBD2	CASSLPSGMTDTQYF